This entry is about one T cell receptor (beta chain). This clone was detected only a few times. Its antigen has not been determined. The sample holds no much larger clone one base away, and base qualities are not on file. The CDR3 regions of human TCRbeta chains were subjected to immunosequencing. Regarding the original processing steps: TCRs in the repertoires were compared against a reference library of SARS-CoV-2-specific TCRs that had been generated with the MIRA antigen-specificity platform. Breadth was defined as the fraction of unique TCRs that were SARS-CoV-2-associated. Depth was defined as the fraction of total T cells that were SARS-CoV-2-associated. Using the MIRA data, each spike-specific TCR was mapped to the spike region that the TCR reacts to and placed in a CD4 or CD8 class. Log10-transformed breadth and depth values were compared by one-way ANOVA with Sidak's multiple comparisons tests. As stored in TCRdb, this immuneACCESS dataset retains in-frame rearrangements with V and J assigned. A fraction of the clones does not appear; measured against another copy, unresolved V genes explain less than half of the discrepancy, and the remainder lacks a known reason. V and J calls and clone size follow that table, whereas D and trimming were derived from the DNA. This sample is represented by roughly 150,000 clones; 90% of them were singletons. The top ten clonotypes cover approximately 5.9% of the sample.

The sample originates from a study of T cell responses to AZD1222 COVID-19 vaccine (dated by TCRdb to 2020 to 2023). Study-level background: A total of under 250 trial participants underwent TCR sequencing, of whom some 200 had received two doses of AZD1222 and approximately 26 had received two doses of the MenACWY control vaccine. Trial participants were enrolled by age into subgroups of 18-55, 56-69 and 70-plus years, and around 150, 29 and 61 TCR-sequenced participants, respectively, were included in these subgroups. What the research found in general, with its limitations: Nearly half of unique spike-specific TCRs reportedly recognized epitopes outside regions mutated in the B.1.351 and B.1.1.7 variants. No day 14 peak-response samples were available, so repertoires were characterized only after the peak T cell response. The 56-69-year group was small, and its depth increase did not reach significance, likely because of low power. The vaccine-associated CD4 TCRs covered the entire spike protein, and the dominant responses fell in regions 160-218 and 743-854. Only five or six AZD1222 recipients were SARS-CoV-2 seropositive at baseline, limiting conclusions about previously exposed vaccinees. Most participants were white British and females outnumbered males, and the authors suggested that clonal diversity may have been underestimated. A significant rise in spike-specific TCR breadth and depth was observed after two AZD1222 doses relative to day 0 and relative to MenACWY recipients.

The sample's time point, from its label and the paper: about 28 days (+/-7) after the second vaccine dose. AZD1222 recipients given second doses at about 4 weeks or at about 12 weeks were pooled, since spike-specific TCR depth and breadth were not found to differ between the two schedules. The vaccinee samples were drawn from two UK trials, COV001 and COV002, one of which was a single-blind randomized controlled phase 2/3 trial testing AZD1222 (ChAdOx1 nCoV-19) in healthy adults. For TCRbeta chain sequencing, PBMC samples from trial participants were taken at day 0 and at day 28 after the second dose. From V the trimming removes 0 bases and from J it removes 8 bases, while the gene matches leave 9 bases of the junction unaccounted for. As encoded in the germline V gene, CDR1 is KGHDR while CDR2 is SFDVKD. The CDR3 runs 16 amino acids, cysteine and phenylalanine included. The sequence is cut down to CDR3 DNA, 48 bases in frame from base 1.

The chain is encoded by TRBV24-1 joined to TRBJ2-1; TRBD2 aligns with 7 central bases. Sample: peripheral blood, taken 28 days after the second AZD1222 dose. The clonotype comes from an adult who received the AZD1222 COVID-19 vaccine. The CDR3 in this case is CATSDLGLGRGDEQFF. The DNA reads as follows: TGTGCCACCAGTGATTTGGGACTAGGCCGAGGCGATGAGCAGTTCTTC.